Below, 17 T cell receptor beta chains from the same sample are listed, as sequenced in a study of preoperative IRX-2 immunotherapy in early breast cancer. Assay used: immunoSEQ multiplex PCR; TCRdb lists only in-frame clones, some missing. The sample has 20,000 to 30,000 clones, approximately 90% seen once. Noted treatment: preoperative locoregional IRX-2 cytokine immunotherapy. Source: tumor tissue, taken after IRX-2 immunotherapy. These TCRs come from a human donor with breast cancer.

The CDR3 sequence: CASSFMSTDTQYF. The CDR3 nucleotides read TGTGCCAGCAGTTTTATGAGCACAGATACGCAGTATTTT. This chain uses TRBV27 with TRBJ2-3; D is unclear. Germline CDR1 and CDR2: MNHEY and SMNVEV (reference sequence). The germline V and J ends were trimmed by 3 bases and 0 bases, with 4 bases remaining between them. The CDR3 contains 13 residues.

The CDR3 loop is CASSIPLLAGAPETQYF. Here the CDR3 DNA reads TGTGCCAGTAGTATTCCCCTTCTAGCGGGGGCCCCGGAGACCCAGTACTTC. This chain uses TRBV19 with TRBJ2-5, with 10 bases aligning to TRBD2. There are 17 residues in the CDR3. Germline trimming cut 3 bases from V and 5 bases from J; bases unmatched to any gene: 12. Germline V CDR1 and CDR2: LNHDA, SQIVND (reference sequence). The whole variable domain, filled in from reference TRBV19 and TRBJ2-5, reads DGGITQSPKYLFRKEGQNVTLSCEQNLNHDAMYWYRQDPGQGLRLIYYSQIVNDFQKGDIAEGYSVSREKKESFPLTVTSAQKNPTAFYLCASSIPLLAGAPETQYFGPGTRLLVL.

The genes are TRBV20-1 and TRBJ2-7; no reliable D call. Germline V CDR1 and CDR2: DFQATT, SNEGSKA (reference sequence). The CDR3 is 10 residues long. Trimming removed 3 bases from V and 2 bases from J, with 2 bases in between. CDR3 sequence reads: CSASTYEQYF. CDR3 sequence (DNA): TGCAGTGCTAGTACCTACGAGCAGTACTTC.

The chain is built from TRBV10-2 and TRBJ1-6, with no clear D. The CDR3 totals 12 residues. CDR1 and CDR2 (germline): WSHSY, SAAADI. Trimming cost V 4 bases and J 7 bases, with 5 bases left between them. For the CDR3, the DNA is TGCGCCAGCAGTGTCGTAAATTCACCCCTCCACTTT. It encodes CASSVVNSPLHF.

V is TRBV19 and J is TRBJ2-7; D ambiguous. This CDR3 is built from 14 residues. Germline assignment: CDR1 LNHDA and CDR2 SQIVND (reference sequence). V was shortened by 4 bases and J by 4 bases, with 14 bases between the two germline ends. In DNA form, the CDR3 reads TGTGCCAGTAGTAGGTACGGCGGTCCGTACGAGCAGTACTTC. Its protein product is CASSRYGGPYEQYF.

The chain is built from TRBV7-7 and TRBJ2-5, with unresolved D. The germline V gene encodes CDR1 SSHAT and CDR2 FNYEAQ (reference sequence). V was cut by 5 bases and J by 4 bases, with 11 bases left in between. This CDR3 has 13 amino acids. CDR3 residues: CASSPSPGETQYF. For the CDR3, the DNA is TGTGCCAGCAGCCCCAGCCCCGGAGAGACCCAGTACTTC.

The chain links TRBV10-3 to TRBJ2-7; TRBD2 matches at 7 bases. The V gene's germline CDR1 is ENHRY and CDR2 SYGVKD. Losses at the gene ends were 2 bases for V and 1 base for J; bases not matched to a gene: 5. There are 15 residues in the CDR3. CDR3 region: CAISESSGPSYEQYV. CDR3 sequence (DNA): TGTGCCATCAGTGAGAGTAGCGGGCCTTCCTACGAGCAGTACGTC.

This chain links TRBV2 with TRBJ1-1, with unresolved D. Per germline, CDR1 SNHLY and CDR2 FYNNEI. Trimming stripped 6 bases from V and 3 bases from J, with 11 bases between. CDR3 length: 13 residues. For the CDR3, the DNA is TGTGCCAGCAGCGACGCCTGGGACACTGAAGCTTTCTTT. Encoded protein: CASSDAWDTEAFF. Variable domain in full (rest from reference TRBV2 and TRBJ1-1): EPEVTQTPSHQVTQMGQEVILRCVPISNHLYFYWYRQILGQKVEFLVSFYNNEISEKSEIFDDQFSVERPDGSNFTLKIRSTKLEDSAMYFCASSDAWDTEAFFGQGTRLTVV.

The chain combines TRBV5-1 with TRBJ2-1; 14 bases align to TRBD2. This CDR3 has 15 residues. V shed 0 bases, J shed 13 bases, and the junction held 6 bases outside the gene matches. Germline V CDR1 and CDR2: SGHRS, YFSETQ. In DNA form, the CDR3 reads TGCGCCAGCAGCTTGGAAGGGACTAGCGGGGGTGCTCAGTTCTTC. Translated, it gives CASSLEGTSGGAQFF.

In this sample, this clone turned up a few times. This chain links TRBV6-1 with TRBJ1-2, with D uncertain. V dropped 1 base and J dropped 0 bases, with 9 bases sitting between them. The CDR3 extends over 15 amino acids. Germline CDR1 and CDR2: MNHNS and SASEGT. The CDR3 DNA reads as TGTGCCAGCAGTGAAGGGGGATCAGCTAACTATGGCTACACCTTC. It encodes CASSEGGSANYGYTF.

CDR3 amino acids: CAWSLTGIPNSPLHF. Written as DNA, the CDR3 is TGTGCCTGGAGCCTAACAGGGATCCCAAATTCACCCCTCCACTTT. J is TRBJ1-6 and V is TRBV30; D might be TRBD1 (6 bases). The CDR3 runs to 15 residues. Between the trimmed V and J ends, which lost 3 bases and 7 bases, there was a span of 16 bases. The germline gives CDR1 GTSNPN, CDR2 SVGIG (reference sequence).

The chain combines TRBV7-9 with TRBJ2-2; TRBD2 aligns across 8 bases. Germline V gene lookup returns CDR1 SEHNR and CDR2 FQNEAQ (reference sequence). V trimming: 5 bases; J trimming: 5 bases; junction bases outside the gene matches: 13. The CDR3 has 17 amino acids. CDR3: CASSPLGGGPGTGELFF. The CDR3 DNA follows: TGTGCCAGCAGCCCGCTCGGGGGGGGACCCGGTACCGGGGAGCTGTTTTTT. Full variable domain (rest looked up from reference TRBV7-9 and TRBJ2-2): DTGVSQNPRHKITKRGQNVTFRCDPISEHNRLYWYRQTLGQGPEFLTYFQNEAQLEKSRLLSDRFSAERPKGSFSTLEIQRTEQGDSAMYLCASSPLGGGPGTGELFFGEGSRLTVL.

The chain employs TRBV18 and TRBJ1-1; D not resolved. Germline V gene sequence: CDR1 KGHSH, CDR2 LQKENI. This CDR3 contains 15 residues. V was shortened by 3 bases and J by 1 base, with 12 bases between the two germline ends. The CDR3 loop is CASSPREGSNTEAFF. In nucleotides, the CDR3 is TGTGCCAGCTCACCGCGGGAGGGATCGAACACTGAAGCTTTCTTT.

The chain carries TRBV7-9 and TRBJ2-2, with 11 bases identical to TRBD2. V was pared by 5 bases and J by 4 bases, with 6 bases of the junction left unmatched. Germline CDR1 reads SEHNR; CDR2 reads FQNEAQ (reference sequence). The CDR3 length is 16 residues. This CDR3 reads CASSPGGTSGTGELFF. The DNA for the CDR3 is TGTGCCAGCAGCCCAGGTGGGACTAGCGGCACCGGGGAGCTGTTTTTT.

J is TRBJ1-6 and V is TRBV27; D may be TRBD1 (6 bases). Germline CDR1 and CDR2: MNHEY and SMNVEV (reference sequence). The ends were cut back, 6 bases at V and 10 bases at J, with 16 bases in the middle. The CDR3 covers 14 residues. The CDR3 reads CASRPQGVGSPLHF. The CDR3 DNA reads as TGTGCCAGCAGACCACAGGGAGTTGGCTCACCCCTCCACTTT.

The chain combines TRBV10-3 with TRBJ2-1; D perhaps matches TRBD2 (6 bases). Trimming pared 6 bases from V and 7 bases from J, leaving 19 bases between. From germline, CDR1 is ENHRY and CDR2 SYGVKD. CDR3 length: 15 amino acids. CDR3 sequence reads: CAIRPGTGGLNEQFF. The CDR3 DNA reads TGTGCCATCAGACCCGGGACGGGTGGACTAAATGAGCAGTTCTTC.

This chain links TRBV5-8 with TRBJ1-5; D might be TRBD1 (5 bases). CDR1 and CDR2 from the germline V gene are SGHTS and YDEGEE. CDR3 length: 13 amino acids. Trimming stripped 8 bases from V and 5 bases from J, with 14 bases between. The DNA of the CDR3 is TGTGCCAGTGCCGGGACTCAAGATCAGCCCCAGCATTTT. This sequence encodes CASAGTQDQPQHF.